A selection of T cell receptor beta chains follows, all from one sample in a study of T cell repertoires in cytomegalovirus infection. TCRdb fed the reads into MiXCR, producing one record per CDR3 protein. The sample has around 300,000 distinct CDR3 sequences, 8% to 10% seen once. The sequenced sample consisted of PBMCs. These receptors were taken from a human donor in good health (CMV status not recorded). Some clones in this sample may be carry-over from other donors' samples. The CDR3 runs from the conserved cysteine through the conserved F or W. Each record gives: clone size, J gene, V gene, D gene, CDR3 protein, CDR3 DNA. D genes are given only for firm matches. Clone size, where shown, is once, few, many, or a class for clones that have expanded.

abundance: many
j_gene: TRBJ2-7
v_gene: TRBV12-3/TRBV12-4
d_gene: TRBD2
CDR3aa: CASRMRAGGPSEQYF
CDR3nt: TGTGCCAGCAGGATGCGAGCGGGAGGGCCCAGCGAGCAGTACTTC

abundance: NA
j_gene: TRBJ1-2
v_gene: TRBV25-1
d_gene: NA
CDR3aa: CASRTSGGYTF
CDR3nt: TGTGCCAGCAGAACCTCGGGGGGCTACACCTTC

abundance: many
j_gene: TRBJ2-7
v_gene: TRBV12-3/TRBV12-4
d_gene: TRBD2
CDR3aa: CASSPILGTSGSRAYEQYF
CDR3nt: TGTGCCAGCAGCCCAATCCTCGGGACTAGCGGGAGTAGGGCCTACGAGCAGTACTTC

abundance: NA
j_gene: TRBJ1-4
v_gene: TRBV15
d_gene: NA
CDR3aa: CATSYNKPGSLLFF
CDR3nt: TGTGCCACCAGCTACAACAAACCGGGATCACTCTTGTTTTTT

abundance: many
j_gene: TRBJ1-4
v_gene: TRBV12-3/TRBV12-4
d_gene: NA
CDR3aa: CASSLAAGAGEKLFF
CDR3nt: TGTGCCAGCAGTTTAGCGGCAGGGGCTGGGGAAAAACTGTTTTTT

abundance: many
j_gene: TRBJ1-5
v_gene: TRBV7-9
d_gene: NA
CDR3aa: CASSLVQGQPQHF
CDR3nt: TGTGCCAGCAGCTTAGTTCAGGGTCAGCCCCAGCATTTT

abundance: many
j_gene: TRBJ2-7
v_gene: TRBV20-1
d_gene: NA
CDR3aa: CSAPQLRSYEQYF
CDR3nt: TGCAGTGCCCCCCAGCTGCGTTCCTACGAGCAGTACTTC

abundance: many
j_gene: TRBJ1-5
v_gene: TRBV7-2
d_gene: NA
CDR3aa: CASSVQGNQPQHF
CDR3nt: TGTGCCAGCAGCGTACAGGGAAATCAGCCCCAGCATTTT

abundance: few
j_gene: TRBJ2-1
v_gene: TRBV7-6
d_gene: TRBD1
CDR3aa: CASSSRGTGHFGGSYNEQFF
CDR3nt: TGTGCCAGCAGCTCTAGAGGGACAGGTCACTTTGGGGGCTCCTACAATGAGCAGTTCTTC

abundance: many
j_gene: TRBJ1-1
v_gene: TRBV25-1
d_gene: NA
CDR3aa: CASSAVSVNTEAFF
CDR3nt: TGTGCCAGCAGTGCTGTCAGTGTGAACACTGAAGCTTTCTTT

abundance: few
j_gene: TRBJ2-2
v_gene: TRBV7-9
d_gene: TRBD1
CDR3aa: CATTISRTGQTFQLFF
CDR3nt: TGTGCCACTACAATTTCCCGGACAGGCCAAACGTTTCAGCTGTTTTTT